This T cell receptor (beta chain) comes out of a study of CD8 T cells in Susac syndrome. Reverse transcription used roughly 0.45 to 1 ug RNA and random hexamers. TCRdb recomputed calls from the immunoSEQ multiplex PCR reads with MiXCR, one row per CDR3 protein. In the table there are about 110,000 distinct CDR3 sequences, roughly 95% of which are singletons. Specimen: CD8+ T cells from PBMCs. This receptor was taken from a human donor with Susac syndrome.

The CDR3 sequence: CASSQGLLGAAYEQYF. DNA of the CDR3: TGTGCCAGCAGCCAAGGTCTCCTAGGCGCGGCCTACGAGCAGTACTTC. The chain couples TRBV4-2 to TRBJ2-7; no clear D. The CDR3 runs 16 residues. The V end lost 1 base, the J end lost 2 bases, and 15 bases lay between the germline ends. In germline, CDR1 is LGHNA, CDR2 YNFKEQ.